This TCR beta chain appears in the sequencing data of a study of blood T cell repertoires in COVID-19. About the study: Samples of COVID-19 (acute and convalescent) were obtained from the United States, Italy and Spain. The cDNA or gDNA used as material had been derived from T cells, B-cell-depleted T cells, or PBMCs.

V was shortened by 5 bases and J by 8 bases, with 15 bases between the two germline ends. The CDR3 spans 14 residues. Germline loops: CDR1 SEHNR, CDR2 FQNEAQ (reference sequence). In the original analysis: Amplifying reference gene primers gave estimates of nucleated cell counts. Some clones are missing from TCRdb's copy, which holds only in-frame ones; the method was immunoSEQ multiplex PCR. From that table come the V and J calls and clone size; the DNA was used to work out D and trimming. The table shows 150,000 to 200,000 clones, with around 83% occurring only once. The chain joins TRBV7-9 to TRBJ2-2; D ambiguous. The receptor was derived from a woman aged 40 to 50 with acute or convalescent COVID-19. Sequenced input: peripheral blood. CDR3 sequence reads: CASSPPGPPGELFF. In DNA, the CDR3 is TGTGCCAGCAGCCCGCCTGGGCCTCCAGGGGAGCTGTTTTTT.